Listed below are T cell receptor beta chains from one sample, sequenced in a study of CD8+ T cells in alopecia areata. Sequenced by immunoSEQ multiplex PCR; TCRdb stores in-frame clones only, minus some. The sample lists around 4,200 clones; roughly 65% were seen once. The sequencing here drew on skin, taken at week 24, from a patient treated with tofacitinib. Receptors originate from a human donor with alopecia areata. CDR3s include the opening cysteine and the closing phenylalanine or tryptophan. The D gene is left open where the match is weak. Expanded clones are given a class, and other clones once, few, many or no size at all.

CASGQANTGELFF	TGTGCCAGTGGGCAGGCGAACACCGGGGAGCTGTTTTTT	-	-	TRBV19	TRBJ2-2
CASSHGQARAF	TGTGCCAGCAGCCACGGACAGGCCCGCGCCTTC	-	TRBD1	TRBV7-9	TRBJ1-2
CASSLQGAAGNTIYF	TGTGCCAGCAGCTTGCAGGGAGCTGCTGGAAACACCATATATTTT	-	-	TRBV5-6	TRBJ1-3
CASSEARGTDTQYF	TGTGCCAGCAGTGAAGCGCGGGGAACAGATACGCAGTATTTT	-	-	TRBV6-1	TRBJ2-3
CASSLAVLSGGSDEQYF	TGTGCCAGCAGCTTGGCCGTTCTTTCGGGCGGTTCTGACGAGCAGTACTTC	few	-	TRBV5-4	TRBJ2-7
CASRTDRTNEKLFF	TGTGCCAGCAGAACGGACAGGACTAATGAAAAACTGTTTTTT	-	TRBD1	TRBV6-5	TRBJ1-4
CASSEFGNTGELFF	TGTGCCAGCAGTGAGTTTGGAAACACCGGGGAGCTGTTTTTT	-	-	TRBV27	TRBJ2-2
CASSPEILMTTNEKLFF	TGTGCCAGCAGCCCTGAGATCCTGATGACAACTAATGAAAAACTGTTTTTT	-	-	TRBV5-5	TRBJ1-4
CASSLAAGFEQFF	TGTGCCAGCAGCTTAGCAGCGGGGTTTGAGCAGTTCTTC	-	TRBD2	TRBV7-2	TRBJ2-1
CASSQDRSGANVLTF	TGCGCCAGCAGCCAAGATAGGTCTGGGGCCAACGTCCTGACTTTC	-	-	TRBV5-1	TRBJ2-6
CASSFDRGPNIQYF	TGTGCCAGCAGCTTCGACAGGGGGCCAAACATTCAGTACTTC	-	TRBD1	TRBV7-2	TRBJ2-4
CASSQAGVSTEAFF	TGCGCCAGCAGCCAGGCAGGGGTTAGCACTGAAGCTTTCTTT	-	-	TRBV5-1	TRBJ1-1
CASSNAYSKQSRANVLTF	TGTGCCAGCTCAAATGCGTACTCAAAACAAAGTCGGGCCAACGTCCTGACTTTC	-	-	TRBV9	TRBJ2-6
CASSLGGPKDTEAFF	TGCGCCAGCAGCTTGGGGGGGCCGAAGGACACTGAAGCTTTCTTT	-	-	TRBV5-1	TRBJ1-1
CASTSRRGQGYNEQFF	TGTGCCAGCACCTCAAGAAGGGGACAGGGATACAATGAGCAGTTCTTC	few	TRBD1	TRBV7-2	TRBJ2-1
CASSFADSRRYEQYF	TGTGCCAGCAGTTTTGCGGACTCCCGACGCTACGAGCAGTACTTC	once	-	TRBV28	TRBJ2-7
CASSYGQGDTEAFF	TGTGCCAGCAGCTACGGACAGGGAGACACTGAAGCTTTCTTT	-	TRBD1	TRBV5-6	TRBJ1-1
CASSGQGKETQYF	TGCGCCAGCAGCGGACAGGGGAAAGAGACCCAGTACTTC	once	TRBD1	TRBV4-1	TRBJ2-5
CASSQERHSTYEQYF	TGTGCCAGCAGCCAAGAGAGGCACAGTACCTACGAGCAGTACTTC	-	-	TRBV4-2	TRBJ2-7
CASSPAEGLDKNTQYF	TGTGCCAGCAGCCCCGCGGAAGGGCTAGACAAGAATACGCAGTATTTT	-	-	TRBV7-9	TRBJ2-3
CASSLRLPKDTGELFF	TGTGCCAGTAGTCTCAGACTCCCCAAAGACACCGGGGAGCTGTTTTTT	once	-	TRBV19	TRBJ2-2
CASSQGSGGYGYTF	TGTGCCAGCAGCCAAGGATCGGGCGGCTATGGCTACACCTTC	-	-	TRBV14	TRBJ1-2
CASSLALGNTEAFF	TGTGCCAGCAGCTTAGCTTTGGGGAACACTGAAGCTTTCTTT	-	-	TRBV7-2	TRBJ1-1
CASSGHLNYGYTF	TGTGCCAGCAGTGGACACCTGAACTATGGCTACACCTTC	-	-	TRBV6-1	TRBJ1-2
CASSFGGGAQETQYF	TGTGCCAGCAGCTTTGGCGGGGGGGCCCAAGAGACCCAGTACTTC	few	TRBD2	TRBV7-3	TRBJ2-5
CASSQEFGDRGYEAFF	TGCGCCAGCAGCCAAGAATTTGGGGACAGGGGTTATGAAGCTTTCTTT	few	TRBD1	TRBV4-3	TRBJ1-1
CASSLGRFTDTQYF	TGTGCCAGCAGCTTAGGGCGGTTCACAGATACGCAGTATTTT	-	-	TRBV7-8	TRBJ2-3
CASRGGAGQYF	TGTGCCAGCAGAGGGGGCGCTGGGCAGTACTTC	-	TRBD1	TRBV2	TRBJ2-7
CASSWGTGLYGYTF	TGTGCCAGCAGCTGGGGGACAGGGTTGTATGGCTACACCTTC	-	TRBD1	TRBV5-5	TRBJ1-2
CAWKPTFTYEQYF	TGTGCCTGGAAACCTACCTTCACCTACGAGCAGTACTTC	-	-	TRBV30	TRBJ2-7
CASSTRTGGIYGYTF	TGTGCCAGCAGTACCCGGACAGGGGGGATCTATGGCTACACCTTC	-	TRBD1	TRBV6-1	TRBJ1-2
CASANPLFSRGNTEAFF	TGCGCCAGCGCGAACCCCCTATTCAGCAGGGGTAACACTGAAGCTTTCTTT	once	-	TRBV23-1	TRBJ1-1
CASSFGPPLGADTQYF	TGTGCCAGCAGCTTTGGACCCCCGTTGGGGGCAGATACGCAGTATTTT	-	-	TRBV7-9	TRBJ2-3
CASSRVDMGLAGYEQYF	TGCGCCAGCAGCCGTGTTGATATGGGACTAGCGGGTTACGAGCAGTACTTC	few	TRBD2	TRBV4-1	TRBJ2-7
CASRSFGRHGQPQHF	TGTGCCAGCAGATCCTTTGGGAGGCACGGACAGCCCCAGCATTTT	-	-	TRBV28	TRBJ1-5
CASSYSTSGRTDTQYF	TGTGCCAGCAGTTACTCGACCAGCGGGAGAACAGATACGCAGTATTTT	-	TRBD2	TRBV6-5	TRBJ2-3
CASSRLGGRVGELFF	TGTGCCAGCAGTCGTCTTGGGGGCCGGGTCGGGGAGCTGTTTTTT	-	-	TRBV2	TRBJ2-2
CASSVDSSTDTQYF	TGTGCCAGCAGTGTGGATTCAAGCACAGATACGCAGTATTTT	-	-	TRBV6-1	TRBJ2-3
CASRTQGGRSSYNEQFF	TGTGCCAGCAGAACCCAGGGCGGGAGGTCCTCTTACAATGAGCAGTTCTTC	few	TRBD2	TRBV11-3	TRBJ2-1
CASSLGGYNIQYF	TGTGCCAGCAGCTTAGGGGGTTATAACATTCAGTACTTC	once	-	TRBV7-9	TRBJ2-4
CASSLGLALQEQFF	TGTGCCAGCAGCCTGGGACTAGCGCTGCAGGAGCAGTTCTTC	few	TRBD2	TRBV28	TRBJ2-1
CASRVVWRADTQYF	TGTGCCAGCAGGGTAGTATGGAGGGCAGATACGCAGTATTTT	few	-	TRBV6-5	TRBJ2-3
CASSLWSRVSGANVLTF	TGTGCCAGCAGCTTGTGGTCCAGGGTTTCTGGGGCCAACGTCCTGACTTTC	-	-	TRBV5-6	TRBJ2-6
CASTKVDRDGEQFF	TGTGCCAGCACTAAAGTCGACAGGGACGGGGAGCAGTTCTTC	-	TRBD1	TRBV7-8	TRBJ2-1